This TCR beta chain was obtained from a study of T-cell memory formation after mild COVID-19. As for the study in general: TCR clusters largely stayed donor specific.

The length of the CDR3 is 14 residues. V was pared by 6 bases and J by 3 bases, with 15 bases between. The study, taken as a whole, reports: SARS-CoV-2 specificity of second-wave clones peaking day 37 was unconfirmed. CD4+ contracting clones were mainly CM and EM; CD8+ ones, EMRA.

Constant-segment primers served in 5'RACE that generated TCR alpha and TCR beta cDNA libraries bearing sample barcodes and UMIs. TCRdb reanalysed the 5' RACE reads using MiXCR and keeps one entry per CDR3 protein. The profile shows 400,000 to 550,000 distinct CDR3 sequences, around a quarter of them singletons. Note on this clonotype: The antigen remains unidentified.

The sequence was collected from an adult woman who had mild COVID-19 (a few samples of this study predate the infection). Cell type and time point are not known. The sample comprised PBMCs or a T cell subset sorted from them (not recorded which). The rearrangement joins TRBV12-3 or TRBV12-4 to TRBJ2-7; weak D call: TRBD2 (5 bases). The CDR3 DNA follows: TGTGCCAGCAGCCCCGAGGGCTCGGGCTACGAGCAGTACTTC. It translates to CASSPEGSGYEQYF.